This T cell receptor beta chain is from a study of T cell changes during pregnancy in multiple sclerosis. Repertoires were generated with immunoSEQ multiplex PCR, while TCRdb's copy carries only in-frame clones and drops some. Of 70,000 to 75,000 clones listed, around 92% are singletons. CDR1 is SGHRS and CDR2 is YFSETQ in the germline V gene. This CDR3 contains 14 residues. V lost 0 bases to trimming and J lost 6 bases, with 12 bases between them. Sample: peripheral blood, taken before pregnancy. The origin of this receptor is a female donor with multiple sclerosis, enrolled in a pregnancy study. V is TRBV5-1 and J is TRBJ1-2; D unclear. The CDR3, as DNA: TGCGCCAGCAGCTTGGTCCCGGGTTCAGATGGCTACACCTTC. This gives the protein CASSLVPGSDGYTF. The variable domain in full, completed from reference TRBV5-1 and TRBJ1-2, reads KAGVTQTPRYLIKTRGQQVTLSCSPISGHRSVSWYQQTPGQGLQFLFEYFSETQRNKGNFPGRFSGRQFSNSRSEMNVSTLELGDSALYLCASSLVPGSDGYTFGSGTRLTVV.